These 31 T cell receptor beta chains were all obtained from the same sample, sequenced in a study of identical twins. TCRdb reprocessed the 5' RACE reads with MiXCR, giving one entry per CDR3 protein. The table includes some 500,000 distinct CDR3 sequences, around 15% detected once. The data were also submitted as part of a second study, on yellow fever vaccine responses in identical twins.

Sequenced: CD4+ T cells sorted from blood. Source of these receptors: a woman between 18 and 29 years old in good health.

The J gene is TRBJ2-1, the V gene TRBV28, with unresolved D. Germline CDR1 and CDR2: MDHEN and SYDVKM. The CDR3 covers 14 residues. V lost 3 bases to trimming and J lost 4 bases, with 10 bases between them. CDR3 residues: CASSFLPDYNEQFF. In DNA, the CDR3 is TGTGCCAGCAGTTTTCTTCCAGATTACAATGAGCAGTTCTTC.

The chain links TRBV4-3 to TRBJ2-1; D possibly corresponds to TRBD2 (5 bases). CDR3 length: 18 amino acids. Trimming removed 0 bases at V and 5 bases at J, with 20 bases between. Germline V gene sequence: CDR1 LGHNA, CDR2 YSLEER. The DNA for the CDR3 is TGCGCCAGCAGCCAAGATATGCCCACAGCGGACTCACACAATGAGCAGTTCTTC. Its translation is CASSQDMPTADSHNEQFF.

In this sample, this clonotype turned up once. The rearrangement uses TRBV4-3 and TRBJ2-4, with 10 nucleotides matching TRBD1. The CDR3 spans 14 residues. Unmatched junction bases numbered 9, after V lost 0 bases and J lost 16 bases. Germline CDR1 is LGHNA and CDR2 is YSLEER. For the CDR3, the DNA is TGCGCCAGCAGCCAAGATTTGGGACAGGGGACGCGCTACTTC. Translating gives CASSQDLGQGTRYF.

There are a few counts of this clonotype. The rearrangement joins TRBV10-3 to TRBJ1-1; no reliable D call. The CDR3 has 14 residues. Germline values: CDR1 ENHRY, CDR2 SYGVKD. Trimming removed 4 bases at V and 0 bases at J, with 9 bases between. The CDR3 DNA is TGTGCCATCAGTGTGACGGTGATGAACACTGAAGCTTTCTTT. Its translation: CAISVTVMNTEAFF.

This clonotype was found a few times. The genes are TRBV29-1 and TRBJ2-3; a weak D match, TRBD1 (7 bases). The CDR3 loop spans 15 amino acids. From germline, CDR1 is SQVTM and CDR2 ANQGSEA. Trimming stripped 0 bases from V and 5 bases from J, with 15 bases between. CDR3 sequence: CSVEESTGRGDTQYF. CDR3 nucleotides: TGCAGCGTTGAAGAATCGACAGGGCGGGGAGATACGCAGTATTTT.

This clonotype occurred a few times. This sequence joins TRBV7-9 and TRBJ2-7; either TRBD1 or TRBD2 may fit D (5 bases each). The CDR3 contains 14 residues. The V gene lost 4 bases and the J gene lost 5 bases, with 15 bases spanning the gap. The V gene's germline CDR1 is SEHNR and CDR2 FQNEAQ (reference sequence). This CDR3 reads CASSWGWGSDEQYF. The CDR3 DNA follows: TGTGCCAGCAGCTGGGGGTGGGGGAGCGACGAGCAGTACTTC. The whole variable domain, remainder taken from reference TRBV7-9 and TRBJ2-7, is DTGVSQNPRHKITKRGQNVTFRCDPISEHNRLYWYRQTLGQGPEFLTYFQNEAQLEKSRLLSDRFSAERPKGSFSTLEIQRTEQGDSAMYLCASSWGWGSDEQYFGPGTRLTVT.

In its sample, this clonotype was seen many times. V and J are TRBV5-1 and TRBJ2-2; 7 positions agree with TRBD1. CDR1 and CDR2 from the germline V gene are SGHRS and YFSETQ. There are 14 residues in the CDR3. J lost 4 bases, V lost 6 bases, and 6 bases had no gene match. The CDR3, as DNA: TGCGCCAGCACGGAACAGGGGAGCACCGGGGAGCTGTTTTTT. It codes for CASTEQGSTGELFF. Full variable domain (outside the CDR3, taken from reference TRBV5-1 and TRBJ2-2): KAGVTQTPRYLIKTRGQQVTLSCSPISGHRSVSWYQQTPGQGLQFLFEYFSETQRNKGNFPGRFSGRQFSNSRSEMNVSTLELGDSALYLCASTEQGSTGELFFGEGSRLTVL.

Concerning this clonotype: The missing conserved phenylalanine or tryptophan at the end of this CDR3 makes a read error likely. The rearrangement joins TRBV28 to TRBJ2-7; no clear D gene. The germline CDR1 and CDR2 sequences are MDHEN and SYDVKM. V dropped 2 bases and J dropped 3 bases, with 11 bases sitting between them. This CDR3 is built from 14 residues. The CDR3 is CASSLGVHGYEQYY. The CDR3 DNA reads as TGTGCCAGCAGTTTAGGGGTACACGGCTACGAGCAGTACTAC.

There are a few counts of this clonotype. The CDR3: CASSEAKGGAGETQYF. CDR3 coding DNA: TGTGCCAGCAGTGAAGCCAAGGGGGGGGCGGGAGAGACCCAGTACTTC. This chain uses TRBV2 with TRBJ2-5; D is possibly TRBD2 (7 bases). The CDR3 covers 16 residues. Looked up from germline, CDR1 is SNHLY and CDR2 is FYNNEI. V was pared by 0 bases and J by 4 bases, with 15 bases between. The full variable domain, with the rest looked up from reference TRBV2 and TRBJ2-5, is EPEVTQTPSHQVTQMGQEVILRCVPISNHLYFYWYRQILGQKVEFLVSFYNNEISEKSEIFDDQFSVERPDGSNFTLKIRSTKLEDSAMYFCASSEAKGGAGETQYFGPGTRLLVL.

There are a few counts of this clonotype. J is TRBJ1-1 and V is TRBV6-1; D is ambiguous. Germline V CDR1 and CDR2: MNHNS, SASEGT. The CDR3 contains 13 residues. The V and J ends lost 4 bases and 5 bases respectively, with 11 bases between them. CDR3 DNA sequence: TGTGCCAGCAGTGTGGACGGTCGGACTGAAGCTTTCTTT. It is translated as CASSVDGRTEAFF.

This clonotype has only a few counts. The V call is TRBV15, the J call TRBJ1-2; D remains ambiguous. CDR1 LNHNV and CDR2 YYDKDF come from the germline V gene (reference sequence). V was shortened by 1 base and J by 1 base, with 10 bases between the two germline ends. This CDR3 is built from 15 residues. The chain's CDR3 is CATSRGSSRNYGYTF. The CDR3 coding sequence is TGTGCCACCAGCAGAGGCAGCTCCCGTAACTATGGCTACACCTTC.

The chain is built from TRBV27 and TRBJ2-6; D unclear. Germline lookup yields CDR1 MNHEY and CDR2 SMNVEV (reference sequence). The V gene lost 4 bases and the J gene lost 4 bases, with 11 bases spanning the gap. This CDR3 contains 15 residues. The CDR3 loop is CASSSWGSGANVLTF. As DNA, the CDR3 is TGTGCCAGCAGTTCATGGGGTTCCGGGGCCAACGTCCTGACTTTC.

This chain joins TRBV20-1 and TRBJ2-5; perhaps D is TRBD1 or TRBD2 (5 bases each). Trimming left V 1 base short and J 4 bases short, with 10 bases between. The CDR3 is 13 amino acids. CDR1 is DFQATT, CDR2 SNEGSKA, per germline (reference sequence). The CDR3 DNA reads as TGCAGTGCTAGAGGACTAAGGGGAGAGACCCAGTACTTC. The encoded protein is CSARGLRGETQYF.

J is TRBJ2-7 and V is TRBV28; the match to TRBD2 covers 9 bases. The CDR3 runs 15 residues. J lost 2 bases, V lost 5 bases, and 7 bases had no gene match. Germline CDR1 reads MDHEN; CDR2 reads SYDVKM. For the CDR3, the DNA is TGTGCCAGCAGTGGAAGACTAGCGGACACCTACGAGCAGTACTTC. It translates to CASSGRLADTYEQYF. The full variable domain, with the rest looked up from reference TRBV28 and TRBJ2-7, is DVKVTQSSRYLVKRTGEKVFLECVQDMDHENMFWYRQDPGLGLRLIYFSYDVKMKEKGDIPEGYSVSREKKERFSLILESASTNQTSMYLCASSGRLADTYEQYFGPGTRLTVT.

This chain uses TRBV2 with TRBJ2-7; D assignment may be TRBD1 or TRBD2 (5 bases each). Trimming cost V 0 bases and J 6 bases, with 9 bases left between them. The CDR3 runs to 13 residues. Looked up from germline, CDR1 is SNHLY and CDR2 is FYNNEI. The CDR3 protein is CASSEAGAGEQYF. The CDR3 bases are TGTGCCAGCAGTGAAGCCGGGGCGGGCGAGCAGTACTTC.

V usage is TRBV6-5 and J usage is TRBJ2-6; D unresolved. The CDR3 totals 18 residues. Germline V lookup: CDR1 MNHEY, CDR2 SVGAGI. V was shortened by 0 bases and J by 0 bases, with 12 bases between the two germline ends. This chain's CDR3 is CASSYSAGSFSGANVLTF. The CDR3 bases are TGTGCCAGCAGTTACTCGGCAGGCTCCTTCTCTGGGGCCAACGTCCTGACTTTC.

There are a few counts of this clonotype. CDR3 protein: CASSPPRDGQYF. Here the CDR3 DNA reads TGTGCCAGCAGCCCCCCGCGGGATGGGCAGTATTTT. The V call is TRBV7-9, the J call TRBJ2-3, with D possibly TRBD2 on 6 matching bases. From germline, CDR1 is SEHNR and CDR2 FQNEAQ (reference sequence). The CDR3 length is 12 residues. Trimming removed 5 bases from V and 11 bases from J, with 14 bases in between. The full variable domain, its missing parts supplied by reference TRBV7-9 and TRBJ2-3, is DTGVSQNPRHKITKRGQNVTFRCDPISEHNRLYWYRQTLGQGPEFLTYFQNEAQLEKSRLLSDRFSAERPKGSFSTLEIQRTEQGDSAMYLCASSPPRDGQYFGPGTRLTVL.

V gene TRBV6-2 or TRBV6-3 combines with J gene TRBJ2-7, with unresolved D. The germline gives CDR1 MNHEY, CDR2 SVGEGT. The CDR3 extends over 15 amino acids. V lost 2 bases and J lost 1, with 12 bases in between. This chain's CDR3 is CASSYLTQKSYEQYF. As DNA, the CDR3 is TGTGCCAGCAGTTACCTGACTCAAAAATCCTACGAGCAGTACTTC.

This clonotype was counted a few times. The CDR3: CASSSRQGGGYTF. Written as DNA, the CDR3 is TGCGCCAGCAGCTCCCGACAGGGGGGAGGCTACACCTTC. The rearrangement joins TRBV5-1 to TRBJ1-2, with TRBD1 matching 9 bases. CDR1 and CDR2 from the germline V gene are SGHRS and YFSETQ. This CDR3 contains 13 residues. The V gene end was trimmed by 3 bases and the J gene end by 8 bases; junction bases not matched to a gene: 5. Looking up the rest from reference TRBV5-1 and TRBJ1-2 gives the full variable domain: KAGVTQTPRYLIKTRGQQVTLSCSPISGHRSVSWYQQTPGQGLQFLFEYFSETQRNKGNFPGRFSGRQFSNSRSEMNVSTLELGDSALYLCASSSRQGGGYTFGSGTRLTVV.

This clonotype was picked up many times. The chain uses TRBV12-3 or TRBV12-4 and TRBJ2-7; 8 nucleotides line up with TRBD1. The J segment lost 7 bases and the V segment lost 5 bases, leaving 4 bases of the junction unmatched. This CDR3 has 12 amino acids. The DNA for the CDR3 is TGTGCCAGCAGTCGACAGGGGTGGGAGCAGTACTTC. This encodes CASSRQGWEQYF.

This chain links TRBV27 with TRBJ2-6; D remains unclear. The CDR3 spans 17 residues. Deletions cut 6 bases from V and 0 bases from J, with 15 bases between. Germline V gene sequence: CDR1 MNHEY, CDR2 SMNVEV (reference sequence). The CDR3 sequence: CASRGQGKGSGANVLTF. The CDR3 bases are TGTGCCAGCAGGGGCCAAGGAAAAGGCTCTGGGGCCAACGTCCTGACTTTC.

Many counts were recorded for this clonotype. The CDR3 DNA follows: TGTGCCAGCAGCCCGGGACGGAGGTTCGGGGAGACCCAGTACTTC. The encoded protein is CASSPGRRFGETQYF. The rearrangement links TRBV7-8 to TRBJ2-5; D is perhaps TRBD1 or TRBD2 (5 bases each). The germline V and J ends were trimmed by 5 bases and 5 bases, with 18 bases remaining between them. The CDR3 runs to 15 residues. The germline CDR1 and CDR2 sequences are SGHVS and FQNEAQ.

The V gene is TRBV20-1, the J gene TRBJ2-1; TRBD2 agrees at 9 bases. Germline CDR1 DFQATT, CDR2 SNEGSKA (reference sequence). CDR3 length: 15 amino acids. V shed 5 bases, J shed 5 bases, and the junction held 10 bases outside the gene matches. CDR3: CSAPHPRLADNEQFF. CDR3 DNA sequence: TGCAGTGCTCCCCACCCGAGACTAGCGGACAATGAGCAGTTCTTC.

This chain links TRBV4-2 with TRBJ2-4; D unclear. The CDR3 loop spans 14 amino acids. Germline-derived CDR1 and CDR2 are LGHNA and YNFKEQ. Trimming left V 0 bases short and J 4 bases short, with 7 bases between. In DNA, the CDR3 is TGTGCCAGCAGCCAAGATCTACAAAAAAACATTCAGTACTTC. It specifies CASSQDLQKNIQYF.

The chain couples TRBV7-3 to TRBJ2-5; D is uncertain. The germline CDR1 and CDR2 sequences are SGHTA and FQGTGA. The CDR3 runs 13 residues. Trimming left V 5 bases short and J 4 bases short, with 11 bases between. CDR3 loop: CASSPGDPETQYF. CDR3 in DNA: TGTGCCAGCAGCCCCGGCGACCCAGAGACCCAGTACTTC.

V gene TRBV3-1 combines with J gene TRBJ2-5; TRBD2 is a possible D gene (6 bases). The germline V gene has CDR1 LGHDT and CDR2 YNNKEL (reference sequence). The V end lost 3 bases, the J end lost 1 base, and 9 bases lay between the germline ends. The length of the CDR3 is 14 residues. CDR3 DNA sequence: TGTGCCAGCAGCCAGGCTAGCGTCCAAGAGACCCAGTACTTC. It is translated as CASSQASVQETQYF.

The chain couples TRBV27 to TRBJ2-7; TRBD1 matches at 9 bases. The CDR3 sequence is 15 residues long. Looked up from germline, CDR1 is MNHEY and CDR2 is SMNVEV (reference sequence). The V segment lost 7 bases and the J segment 3 bases; nucleotides outside the gene matches: 10. The CDR3 is CASNILRDRVYEQYF. In DNA, the CDR3 is TGTGCCAGCAACATCCTCCGGGACAGGGTCTACGAGCAGTACTTC.

Remarks on this clonotype: A clone one base away is much larger, so this may be a read error. This is likely a read error, given that the CDR3 carries no conserved phenylalanine or tryptophan at its end. The V gene is TRBV12-3 or TRBV12-4, the J gene TRBJ2-1; D perhaps matches TRBD1 (6 bases). The V gene lost 5 bases and the J gene lost 6 bases, with 11 bases spanning the gap. The length of the CDR3 is 13 residues. CDR3 nucleotides: TGTGCCAGCAGTCCCGACAGGCCCAATGAGCAGTTCCTC. Encoded protein: CASSPDRPNEQFL.

J is TRBJ2-6 and V is TRBV15; D ambiguous. Germline CDR1 LNHNV, CDR2 YYDKDF (reference sequence). The CDR3 loop spans 16 amino acids. The ends were cut back, 0 bases at V and 2 bases at J, with 8 bases in the middle. Here the CDR3 reads CATSRDSVPGANVLTF. The CDR3 DNA sequence: TGTGCCACCAGCAGAGATTCGGTACCTGGGGCCAACGTCCTGACTTTC.

The chain employs TRBV3-1 and TRBJ1-2; D may be TRBD1 (5 bases). The CDR3 contains 15 residues. V was shortened by 4 bases and J by 4 bases, with 16 bases between the two germline ends. Per the germline V gene, CDR1 is LGHDT and CDR2 is YNNKEL (reference sequence). In nucleotides, the CDR3 is TGTGCCAGCAGCCGAAGGACACTACCTGCCTATGGCTACACCTTC. This translates into CASSRRTLPAYGYTF.

The chain uses TRBV7-2 and TRBJ2-1, with 10 bases fitting TRBD2. The CDR3 extends over 16 amino acids. Germline trimming cut 3 bases from V and 10 bases from J; bases unmatched to any gene: 12. Germline loops: CDR1 SGHTA, CDR2 FQGNSA. CDR3 DNA sequence: TGTGCCAGCAGCTTGAGACCTACCGGGACTAGCGACGAGCAGTTCTTC. Translating it yields CASSLRPTGTSDEQFF.